The rows below give T cell receptor beta chains drawn from one sample of a study of cytomegalovirus exposure and HLA in healthy donors. The assay was immunoSEQ multiplex PCR, and TCRdb's table has in-frame clones only and misses some. The sample has 100,000 to 140,000 clones, roughly 80% seen once. Sequences were obtained from PBMCs. The source of these receptors is a man aged 30-40 years in good health and CMV-seronegative. CDR3s include the opening cysteine and the closing phenylalanine or tryptophan. Fields, in order: J gene, clone size, V gene, D gene, CDR3 protein, CDR3 DNA. The D gene is left open where the match is weak. Expanded clones are given a class, and other clones once, few, many or no size at all.

TRBJ2-7 once TRBV2 TRBD1 CASRGQPSRSYEQYF TGTGCCAGCAGGGGACAGCCTTCTCGTTCCTACGAGCAGTACTTC
TRBJ1-2 few TRBV5-6 TRBD1 CASSLGQAQYGYTF TGTGCCAGCAGCTTAGGACAGGCCCAATATGGCTACACCTTC
TRBJ2-1 . TRBV20-1 . CSAHRDEQFF TGCAGTGCCCACCGGGATGAGCAGTTCTTC
TRBJ2-7 . TRBV9 . CASSASGANYEQYF TGTGCCAGCAGCGCGTCAGGGGCCAACTACGAGCAGTACTTC
TRBJ2-7 . TRBV5-1 TRBD2 CASSFGTSGSGSYEQYF TGCGCCAGCAGCTTCGGGACTAGCGGGAGTGGCTCCTACGAGCAGTACTTC
TRBJ2-7 . TRBV7-9 TRBD1 CASSYMDRVGEQYF TGTGCCAGCAGCTACATGGACAGGGTGGGGGAGCAGTACTTC
TRBJ2-4 . TRBV7-2 . CASSLGVAGGIYF .
TRBJ2-4 . TRBV7-6 . CASSTGLAKNIQYF TGTGCCAGCAGCACGGGTCTAGCCAAAAACATTCAGTACTTC
TRBJ2-3 . TRBV7-6 TRBD2 CASSLEASGSTDTQYF TGTGCCAGCAGCTTAGAGGCTAGCGGTAGCACAGATACGCAGTATTTT
TRBJ1-1 . TRBV4-2 TRBD1 CASSQVPGTAAEAFF TGTGCCAGCAGCCAGGTTCCCGGGACAGCCGCCGAAGCTTTCTTT
TRBJ1-1 . TRBV7-9 TRBD1 CASSQPTGYGTEAFF TGTGCCAGCAGCCAACCGACAGGGTATGGTACTGAAGCTTTCTTT
TRBJ2-6 few TRBV15 . CATSRYGQNSGANVLTF TGTGCCACCAGCAGGTATGGACAGAACTCTGGGGCCAACGTCCTGACTTTC
TRBJ2-2 . TRBV13 TRBD2 CASSPGGGELFF TGTGCCAGCAGCCCGGGGGGCGGGGAGCTGTTTTTT
TRBJ1-2 . TRBV14 TRBD1 CASSPAGGSAGYTF TGTGCCAGCAGCCCGGCAGGGGGCTCGGCTGGCTACACCTTC
TRBJ1-1 . TRBV27 . CASSLTGYTEAFF TGTGCCAGCAGTTTAACAGGGTACACTGAAGCTTTCTTT
TRBJ2-1 . TRBV6-4 . CASSDSGGAGYNEQFF TGTGCCAGCAGTGACTCTGGGGGGGCGGGATACAATGAGCAGTTCTTC
TRBJ1-2 . TRBV29-1 . CSVPLTQGDGYTF TGCAGCGTACCTTTGACGCAGGGTGATGGCTACACCTTC
TRBJ2-4 . TRBV4-2 TRBD1 CASSQFWDRGGLAIQYF TGTGCCAGCAGCCAGTTTTGGGACAGGGGGGGATTAGCCATTCAGTACTTC
TRBJ1-1 . TRBV21-1 . CASSKAGVEAFF TGTGCCAGCAGCAAAGCGGGAGTTGAAGCTTTCTTT
TRBJ2-5 . TRBV10-3 TRBD2 CATGPAGGPRETQYF TGTGCCACCGGGCCAGCGGGAGGGCCGAGGGAGACCCAGTACTTC
TRBJ2-1 . TRBV28 TRBD2 CASRAGGPYNEQFF TGTGCCAGCAGGGCGGGAGGGCCCTACAATGAGCAGTTCTTC
TRBJ2-3 . TRBV6-1 TRBD2 CASSSSGGAVDTQYF TGTGCCAGCAGTAGTAGCGGGGGGGCCGTAGATACGCAGTATTTT
TRBJ2-3 . TRBV30 TRBD2 CAWGLYPSGQDTQYF TGTGCCTGGGGTCTCTATCCTAGCGGACAAGATACGCAGTATTTT
TRBJ2-3 . TRBV7-9 . CASSPVSTDTQYF TGTGCCAGCAGCCCAGTTAGCACAGATACGCAGTATTTT
TRBJ2-3 . TRBV30 . CAWSGGDTQYF TGTGCCTGGAGCGGGGGAGATACGCAGTATTTT
TRBJ1-5 . TRBV15 . CATRSGIGQPQHF TGTGCCACCAGGTCGGGAATAGGGCAGCCCCAGCATTTT
TRBJ1-5 . TRBV6-1 . CASSERRQGSKPQHF TGTGCCAGCAGTGAAAGGAGGCAGGGGAGCAAGCCCCAGCATTTT
TRBJ2-5 once TRBV6-5 TRBD2 CASSYTGGQETQYF TGTGCCAGCAGTTACACGGGGGGGCAAGAGACCCAGTACTTC
TRBJ2-7 . TRBV5-6 . CASSFGSGGEQYF TGTGCCAGCAGCTTCGGTAGCGGAGGGGAGCAGTACTTC
TRBJ1-1 . TRBV28 TRBD1 CASSATGDTEAFF TGTGCCAGCAGCGCAACAGGGGACACTGAAGCTTTCTTT
TRBJ2-7 . TRBV27 . CASSLGVVHEQYF TGTGCCAGCAGTCTCGGGGTCGTCCACGAGCAGTACTTC
TRBJ2-7 . TRBV4-2 TRBD2 CASSQARESYEQYF TGTGCCAGCAGCCAAGCGCGGGAGTCCTACGAGCAGTACTTC
TRBJ2-7 . TRBV30 . CAWKVGAEQYF TGTGCCTGGAAGGTTGGGGCAGAGCAGTACTTC
TRBJ2-7 once TRBV7-9 . CASTRSYDEQYF TGTGCCAGCACCCGGTCCTACGACGAGCAGTACTTC
TRBJ1-5 . TRBV30 . CAWSGGSNHNQPQHF TGTGCCTGGAGTGGCGGGAGTAATCACAATCAGCCCCAGCATTTT
TRBJ2-2 once TRBV6-5 TRBD1 CASNRDRASGELFF TGTGCCAGCAACCGGGACAGGGCGTCCGGGGAGCTGTTTTTT
TRBJ2-7 . TRBV29-1 . CSIVQGYEQYF TGCAGCATTGTACAGGGTTACGAGCAGTACTTC
TRBJ2-2 . TRBV9 TRBD2 CASKRGGSGELFF TGTGCCAGCAAGCGGGGGGGCTCCGGGGAGCTGTTTTTT
TRBJ2-1 many TRBV6-1 TRBD2 CASSAGTSGFHEQFF TGTGCCAGCAGTGCGGGGACTAGCGGGTTCCATGAGCAGTTCTTC
TRBJ2-7 . TRBV4-1 . CASSQGPLRVEQYF TGCGCCAGCAGCCAGGGCCCTCTAAGAGTCGAGCAGTACTTC
TRBJ2-1 . TRBV6-4 TRBD2 CASSPGLAGNSEQFF TGTGCCAGCAGTCCCGGACTAGCGGGAAATAGTGAGCAGTTCTTC
TRBJ2-1 . TRBV28 TRBD1 CASSPAGTGEYEQFF TGTGCCAGCAGCCCGGCCGGGACAGGGGAATATGAGCAGTTCTTC
TRBJ2-1 . TRBV6-4 TRBD1 CASSGDRGNNEQFF TGTGCCAGCAGTGGGGACAGGGGAAACAATGAGCAGTTCTTC
TRBJ1-1 . TRBV7-9 TRBD1 CASSRRDRVLTEAFF TGTGCCAGCAGCCGCCGGGACAGGGTGTTGACTGAAGCTTTCTTT
TRBJ1-6 . TRBV30 . CAWSVGKTAGNSPLHF TGTGCCTGGAGTGTTGGTAAGACAGCAGGAAATTCACCCCTCCACTTT
TRBJ2-3 . TRBV9 TRBD1 CASSPRGQTDTQYF TGTGCCAGCAGCCCCCGGGGACAGACAGATACGCAGTATTTT
TRBJ1-5 . TRBV6-6 . CASTESKYSNQPQHF TGTGCCAGCACCGAATCTAAGTATAGCAATCAGCCCCAGCATTTT
TRBJ1-1 . TRBV9 TRBD1 CASSGDRGAFF TGTGCCAGCAGCGGGGACAGGGGAGCTTTCTTT
TRBJ2-1 . TRBV9 . CASSHAGYNEQFF TGTGCCAGCAGTCACGCGGGGTACAATGAGCAGTTCTTC
TRBJ2-7 . TRBV6-1 . CASSEYRGGEQYF TGTGCCAGCAGTGAATACAGGGGGGGGGAGCAGTACTTC
TRBJ1-5 many TRBV6-1 . CASSEASGGNQPQHF TGTGCCAGCAGTGAGGCGTCGGGGGGCAATCAGCCCCAGCATTTT
TRBJ2-2 once TRBV7-6 . CASSPRALNTGELFF TGTGCCAGCAGCCCGAGAGCCCTGAACACCGGGGAGCTGTTTTTT
TRBJ2-1 . TRBV29-1 . CSVGGGGLGGQFF TGCAGCGTTGGGGGAGGCGGACTGGGGGGGCAGTTCTTC
TRBJ2-1 . TRBV4-1 TRBD1 CASSRGTGGREQFF TGCGCCAGCAGCCGCGGGACAGGGGGAAGGGAGCAGTTCTTC
TRBJ1-1 . TRBV5-1 . CASSSGSTSLNTEAFF TGCGCCAGCAGCTCCGGGTCAACCTCCTTGAACACTGAAGCTTTCTTT
TRBJ1-6 . TRBV5-6 TRBD1 CASSSAGTGDSPLHF TGTGCCAGCAGCTCCGCTGGGACAGGGGATTCACCCCTCCACTTT
TRBJ2-2 . TRBV5-4 . CASSLAGINTGELFF TGTGCCAGCAGCTTGGCCGGGATCAACACCGGGGAGCTGTTTTTT
TRBJ2-1 few TRBV5-6 . CASSLDSYNEQFF TGTGCCAGCAGCTTGGACAGCTACAATGAGCAGTTCTTC
TRBJ2-5 . TRBV6-1 . CASSPRGEPAETQYF TGTGCCAGCAGTCCGCGTGGGGAGCCAGCCGAGACCCAGTACTTC
TRBJ2-2 . TRBV6-1 TRBD1 CASIVGQTNTGELFF TGTGCCAGCATTGTGGGACAGACGAACACCGGGGAGCTGTTTTTT